This T cell receptor (beta chain) comes out of a study of T cell responses to AZD1222 COVID-19 vaccine. To note about this clone: Its antigen is not known.

Study-wide results and caveats: Mapped onto spike, vaccine-associated CD4 TCRs spanned it and were dominant at 160-218 and 743-854. Two AZD1222 doses significantly raised spike-specific TCR breadth and depth over controls. Nearly half of unique spike-specific TCRs reportedly avoided B.1.351 and B.1.1.7 mutated regions.

Sequenced by immunoSEQ multiplex PCR; TCRdb stores in-frame clones only, minus some. This table holds roughly 99,000 clones, roughly 90% found once. This sequence was found in an adult who received the AZD1222 COVID-19 vaccine. Material: peripheral blood, obtained 28 days after the second AZD1222 dose.

The CDR3 nucleotides are TGTGCCAGCAGCGGGCCCAGCAGGGCGTACGAGCAGTACTTC. Protein: CASSGPSRAYEQYF. The gene calls are TRBV5-4 and TRBJ2-7, with a possible D match to TRBD1 (5 bases). The germline V and J ends were trimmed by 4 bases and 4 bases, with 15 bases remaining between them. This CDR3 contains 14 residues. Germline CDR1 is SGHNT and CDR2 is YYREEE (reference sequence). Drawing the rest from reference TRBV5-4 and TRBJ2-7, the complete variable domain is ETGVTQSPTHLIKTRGQQVTLRCSSQSGHNTVSWYQQALGQGPQFIFQYYREEENGRGNFPPRFSGLQFPNYSSELNVNALELDDSALYLCASSGPSRAYEQYFGPGTRLTVT.